These 15 T cell receptor beta chains originate from one sample sequenced in a study of cytomegalovirus exposure and HLA in healthy donors. Primers for the PCR totalled 60 Vbeta and 13 Jbeta. TCRdb's copy holds only in-frame clones and misses some; the assay was immunoSEQ multiplex PCR. The sample has about 98,000 clones; roughly three fifths are singletons. The sample consisted of PBMCs. The source of these receptors is a human donor in good health.

V usage is TRBV19 and J usage is TRBJ2-5, with TRBD1 as a possible D gene (5 bases). This CDR3 comprises 15 residues. Germline V CDR1 and CDR2: LNHDA, SQIVND (reference sequence). With 5 bases removed from V and 0 bases from J, the gap between germline ends came to 13 bases. The CDR3 loop reads CASSQGYGYQETQYF. The CDR3 DNA reads as TGTGCCAGTAGTCAGGGCTACGGGTACCAAGAGACCCAGTACTTC.

This clone was observed a handful of times. This chain links TRBV30 with TRBJ2-7; D is unresolved. The CDR3 totals 14 residues. Between the trimmed V and J ends, which lost 2 bases and 2 bases, there was a span of 13 bases. Germline CDR1 and CDR2: GTSNPN and SVGIG (reference sequence). Here the CDR3 DNA reads TGTGCCTGGAGTCCTACCAATGAAGCCTACGAGCAGTACTTC. This translates into CAWSPTNEAYEQYF.

This clone was observed a few times. V gene TRBV30 combines with J gene TRBJ1-1; D call uncertain. The CDR3 consists of 13 residues. V was clipped by 2 bases and J by 4 bases, with 11 bases between them. The germline gives CDR1 GTSNPN, CDR2 SVGIG (reference sequence). The CDR3 protein is CAWSSSGFTEAFF. CDR3 bases: TGTGCCTGGAGTAGTAGCGGTTTCACTGAAGCTTTCTTT.

The sample holds a few counts of this clone. A read error may account for a junction end that differs from germline. The chain has TRBV5-6 and TRBJ2-3; 7 bases match TRBD2. CDR3 size: 14 residues. Germline-derived CDR1 and CDR2 are SGHDT and YYEEEE. The CDR3 region has the DNA TGTGCCAGCCGCTTACTAGCGCGCACAGATACGCAGTATTTT. Translation: CASRLLARTDTQYF.

The J gene is TRBJ2-5, the V gene TRBV4-1; D is unclear. With 1 base removed from V and 2 bases from J, the gap between germline ends came to 14 bases. CDR1 and CDR2 from the germline V gene are MGHRA and YSYEKL. CDR3 length: 16 amino acids. CDR3 amino acids: CASSQVQSPLQETQYF. DNA for the CDR3: TGCGCCAGCAGCCAAGTGCAGTCACCCTTACAAGAGACCCAGTACTTC.

This clone appeared a few times. The chain links TRBV10-1 to TRBJ2-1; TRBD2 matches at 8 bases. V trimming: 3 bases; J trimming: 1 base; junction bases outside the gene matches: 8. Germline CDR1 and CDR2: WNHNN and SYGVQD (reference sequence). The CDR3 extends over 17 amino acids. The CDR3 DNA follows: TGCGCCAGCAGTGAAGGGTCCGGGGGGGGTTCCTACAATGAGCAGTTCTTC. Translated, it gives CASSEGSGGGSYNEQFF.

The chain employs TRBV5-6 and TRBJ1-4; TRBD1 matches 7 bases. Losses at the gene ends were 3 bases for V and 6 bases for J; bases not matched to a gene: 5. CDR1 is SGHDT, CDR2 YYEEEE, per germline. This CDR3 contains 14 residues. The CDR3 protein is CASSWGTEDEKLFF. Written as DNA, the CDR3 is TGTGCCAGCAGCTGGGGGACAGAAGATGAAAAACTGTTTTTT.

This clone was seen only a few times. The rearrangement joins TRBV27 to TRBJ2-7; D is possibly TRBD1 (6 bases). V shed 3 bases and J shed 3 bases, with 9 bases lying between them. CDR1 MNHEY and CDR2 SMNVEV come from the germline V gene (reference sequence). This CDR3 comprises 13 residues. DNA for the CDR3: TGTGCCAGCAGTTTTGGGGGCGGCTACGAGCAGTACTTC. Translated, it gives CASSFGGGYEQYF.

This clone was seen a handful of times. This chain joins TRBV4-1 and TRBJ1-2; a possible D gene is TRBD1 (6 bases). The V end was cut by 3 bases, the J end by 4 bases, with 15 bases between. Germline V gene lookup returns CDR1 MGHRA and CDR2 YSYEKL. The CDR3 runs 15 residues. CDR3 region: CASSQATGPGYGYTF. CDR3 DNA sequence: TGCGCCAGCAGCCAGGCTACAGGGCCCGGCTATGGCTACACCTTC.

J is TRBJ1-1 and V is TRBV6-4; D gene ambiguous. CDR1 and CDR2 from the germline V gene are MRHNA and SNTAGT. The V end was cut by 3 bases, the J end by 4 bases, with 12 bases between. The CDR3 extends over 14 amino acids. The CDR3 loop reads CASSDRTGSTEAFF. The CDR3 DNA follows: TGTGCCAGCAGTGATCGGACGGGGAGCACTGAAGCTTTCTTT.

In its sample, this clone was seen once. The chain employs TRBV9 and TRBJ1-1; 7 bases are shared with TRBD1. V trimming: 3 bases; J trimming: 5 bases; junction bases outside the gene matches: 10. The CDR3 has 15 amino acids. Germline CDR1 is SGDLS and CDR2 is YYNGEE. The CDR3 loop is CASSERTTGLTEAFF. The CDR3 DNA reads TGTGCCAGCAGCGAGAGGACGACAGGGCTGACTGAAGCTTTCTTT.

This clone occurred a few times. The CDR3 DNA follows: TGTGCCAGCAGCGTAGCGGAGGGGGCAATCACCGGGGAGCTGTTTTTT. Protein sequence: CASSVAEGAITGELFF. The chain has TRBV9 and TRBJ2-2; D may be TRBD1 (7 bases). The CDR3 runs to 16 residues. Trimming stripped 0 bases from V and 4 bases from J, with 13 bases between. Germline V gene sequence: CDR1 SGDLS, CDR2 YYNGEE.

The rearrangement links TRBV19 to TRBJ2-1, with a possible D match to TRBD2 (6 bases). This CDR3 is built from 13 residues. CDR1 and CDR2 (germline): LNHDA, SQIVND (reference sequence). Trimming removed 5 bases from V and 3 bases from J, with 8 bases in between. The CDR3 DNA is TGTGCCAGTAGTCCGGGACTCTACAATGAGCAGTTCTTC. Protein: CASSPGLYNEQFF.

This clone was seen more than once but under ten times. The chain recombines TRBV6-5 with TRBJ2-7; 7 positions match TRBD1. Trimming at V came to 4 bases and at J to 6 bases, leaving 12 bases not matched to a gene. The germline V gene encodes CDR1 MNHEY and CDR2 SVGAGI. This CDR3 is 15 amino acids long. CDR3 bases: TGTGCCAGCAGTTTCTCAGACAGGGCTCTTACCGAGCAGTACTTC. This translates into CASSFSDRALTEQYF.

The chain is built from TRBV29-1 and TRBJ2-1; TRBD2 matches 10 bases. Losses at the gene ends were 2 bases for V and 8 bases for J; bases not matched to a gene: 3. This CDR3 region has 13 residues. Germline CDR1 reads SQVTM; CDR2 reads ANQGSEA. The CDR3 region is CSVERLAGDEQFF. In nucleotides, the CDR3 is TGCAGCGTTGAAAGGCTAGCGGGGGATGAGCAGTTCTTC.